The clone carrying this T cell receptor beta chain has only one observation. Germline CDR1 is SNHLY and CDR2 is FYNNEI. V was clipped by 8 bases and J by 3 bases; unmatched bases: 7. The CDR3 has 14 amino acids. The source of the sample is a study of blood T cell repertoires in COVID-19. Original processing notes: Quantification of nucleated cells was approximated via reference gene primer amplification. The protocol was immunoSEQ multiplex PCR, while the TCRdb copy is restricted to in-frame clones and leaves out a portion. That table furnishes V, J and clone size, whereas the DNA furnished D and trimming. The sample has about 230,000 clones, roughly 84% seen once.

The chain links TRBV2 to TRBJ1-2, with 9 bases matching TRBD1. Material for sequencing was peripheral blood. This clonotype was sampled from a woman between 45 and 60 years old with acute or convalescent COVID-19. CDR3 DNA sequence: TGTGCCAGCCCCCGGGACAGGGATGACTATGGCTACACCTTC. This codes for CASPRDRDDYGYTF.